Presented here are 20 T cell receptor beta chains from one specimen sequenced in a study of blood T cell repertoires in COVID-19. Generated by immunoSEQ multiplex PCR, the TCRdb table keeps only in-frame clones and is missing some. Among approximately 130,000 clones, around 85% were seen once, and the ten largest hold around 4.1%. What was sequenced was peripheral blood. These receptors were collected from a human donor in a cohort sampled during active COVID-19.

The V gene is TRBV4-3, the J gene TRBJ1-1; D might be TRBD1 (5 bases). Germline loops: CDR1 LGHNA, CDR2 YSLEER. Trimming shortened V by 3 bases and J by 5 bases, and 13 bases separated the two germline ends. This CDR3 region has 14 residues. In DNA, the CDR3 is TGCGCCAGCAGCCAGAAAACAGGCAATACTGAAGCTTTCTTT. It specifies CASSQKTGNTEAFF.

CDR3 nucleotides: TGTGCCAGCAGTTTACAGGGTTGGACTGAAGCTTTCTTT. Amino acid sequence: CASSLQGWTEAFF. V and J are TRBV12-3 or TRBV12-4 and TRBJ1-1; tentatively, D is TRBD1 (5 bases). Trimming removed 2 bases from V and 5 bases from J, with 9 bases in between. The CDR3 covers 13 residues.

This rearrangement joins TRBV3-1 (or the pseudogene TRBV3-2) to TRBJ2-7, with D possibly being TRBD2 (6 bases). This CDR3 is built from 18 residues. The germline V gene encodes CDR1 LGHDT and CDR2 YNNKEL (reference sequence). V was shortened by 1 base and J by 0 bases, with 19 bases between the two germline ends. CDR3 protein: CASSQGLRGDLSSYEQYF. The CDR3, as DNA: TGTGCCAGCAGCCAAGGCCTCAGAGGGGACTTAAGCTCCTACGAGCAGTACTTC.

This chain uses TRBV7-2 with TRBJ2-3; 7 positions agree with TRBD2. This CDR3 is built from 13 residues. Unmatched junction bases numbered 7, after V lost 5 bases and J lost 8 bases. Germline V CDR1 and CDR2: SGHTA, FQGNSA. In DNA, the CDR3 is TGTGCCAGCAGCGTCCTCGGGGGGAGTACGCAGTATTTT. Translation: CASSVLGGSTQYF. Full variable domain (remainder filled in from reference TRBV7-2 and TRBJ2-3): GAGVSQSPSNKVTEKGKDVELRCDPISGHTALYWYRQSLGQGLEFLIYFQGNSAPDKSGLPSDRFSAERTGGSVSTLTIQRTQQEDSAVYLCASSVLGGSTQYFGPGTRLTVL.

The rearrangement links TRBV9 to TRBJ1-6; a weak D match, TRBD1 (6 bases). V lost 4 bases to trimming and J lost 5 bases, with 13 bases between them. The CDR3 totals 15 residues. Germline V gives CDR1 SGDLS, CDR2 YYNGEE. The CDR3 protein is CASSSQDSNNSPLHF. The DNA for the CDR3 is TGTGCCAGCAGCTCGCAGGACAGCAATAATTCACCCCTCCACTTT.

In its sample, this clone was seen once. V and J are TRBV2 and TRBJ1-2; no clear D gene. This CDR3 is built from 14 residues. The V end lost 2 bases, the J end lost 4 bases, and 11 bases lay between the germline ends. CDR1 SNHLY and CDR2 FYNNEI come from the germline V gene. This CDR3 reads CASSETAQSYGYTF. In nucleotides, the CDR3 is TGTGCCAGCAGTGAAACCGCACAAAGCTATGGCTACACCTTC.

Only a few counts were recorded for this clone. The chain uses TRBV27 and TRBJ2-2; TRBD1 is a possible D gene (6 bases). Per germline, CDR1 MNHEY and CDR2 SMNVEV (reference sequence). The CDR3 runs 15 residues. V was trimmed by 5 bases and J by 2 bases, leaving 12 bases between them. CDR3 bases: TGTGCCAGCAGTCCCAACAGGGTAAACACCGGGGAGCTGTTTTTT. As protein: CASSPNRVNTGELFF.

The table lists this clone with a few counts. This chain joins TRBV5-1 and TRBJ2-5; TRBD2 matches at 9 bases. Germline V lookup: CDR1 SGHRS, CDR2 YFSETQ. The CDR3 runs to 17 residues. Trimming removed 4 bases from V and 1 base from J; junction bases left unmatched: 11. The CDR3 protein is CASSPGSGRPTQETQYF. CDR3 bases: TGCGCCAGCAGCCCGGGGAGCGGGAGGCCAACCCAAGAGACCCAGTACTTC.

This sequence joins TRBV19 and TRBJ1-2; D uncertain. Trimming cost V 6 bases and J 4 bases, with 15 bases left between them. Germline CDR1 is LNHDA and CDR2 is SQIVND (reference sequence). The CDR3 runs 14 residues. The CDR3 DNA reads TGTGCCAGTAGCCCTGAGGGAGTCGGCTATGGCTACACCTTC. Translating gives CASSPEGVGYGYTF.

The chain combines TRBV2 with TRBJ1-1; 7 bases align to TRBD1. Trimming cost V 7 bases and J 6 bases; bases outside gene matches: 14. In germline, CDR1 is SNHLY, CDR2 FYNNEI. CDR3 length equals 15 residues. DNA for the CDR3: TGTGCCAGCACACCCGAGAAGGGACAGAATTCTGAAGCTTTCTTT. This encodes CASTPEKGQNSEAFF.

The V call is TRBV5-1, the J call TRBJ1-1; D not certain. This CDR3 region has 14 residues. The V end was cut by 0 bases, the J end by 2 bases, with 8 bases between. Germline CDR1 SGHRS, CDR2 YFSETQ. Here the CDR3 reads CASSLDRINTEAFF. DNA for the CDR3: TGCGCCAGCAGCTTGGACAGAATTAACACTGAAGCTTTCTTT.

Only a few counts were recorded for this clone. The chain uses TRBV12-5 and TRBJ1-6, with a possible D match to TRBD1 (6 bases). CDR1 LGHNT and CDR2 FRNRAP come from the germline V gene. V was trimmed by 7 bases and J by 5 bases, leaving 12 bases between them. The CDR3 covers 14 residues. CDR3 in amino acids: CASALGGDNSPLHF. For the CDR3, the DNA is TGTGCTAGTGCCCTAGGGGGGGATAATTCACCCCTCCACTTT.

V usage is TRBV5-1 and J usage is TRBJ2-1; 12 bases align to TRBD2. This CDR3 region has 16 residues. Germline values: CDR1 SGHRS, CDR2 YFSETQ. Trimming removed 3 bases from V and 5 bases from J; junction bases left unmatched: 6. This chain's CDR3 is CASSSRASGRDNEQFF. The CDR3 DNA reads as TGCGCCAGCAGCTCGCGGGCTAGCGGGAGGGACAATGAGCAGTTCTTC.

This clone has only a few counts. Other DNA sequences in this sample translate to the same CDR3. The chain is built from TRBV19 and TRBJ1-2, with no clear D. This CDR3 spans 12 amino acids. CDR1 and CDR2 from the germline V gene are LNHDA and SQIVND (reference sequence). V was cut by 3 bases and J by 4 bases, with 6 bases left in between. Written as DNA, the CDR3 is TGTGCCAGTAGTATCTCTGTCTATGGCTACACCTTC. Amino acid sequence: CASSISVYGYTF.

This rearrangement joins TRBV7-6 to TRBJ2-1, with D perhaps matching TRBD1 (5 bases). This CDR3 contains 16 residues. CDR1 is SGHVS and CDR2 is FNYEAQ in the germline V gene. The V end lost 5 bases, the J end lost 7 bases, and 21 bases lay between the germline ends. This CDR3 is CASSAGPGFAGNEQFF. In DNA, the CDR3 is TGTGCCAGCAGCGCCGGCCCAGGGTTTGCTGGGAATGAGCAGTTCTTC.

The genes are TRBV6-1 and TRBJ1-1, with 9 bases identical to TRBD1. V was pared by 10 bases and J by 6 bases, with 6 bases of the junction left unmatched. Germline V gene data show CDR1 as MNHNS and CDR2 as SASEGT. The length of the CDR3 is 12 residues. The CDR3 coding sequence is TGTGCCACAACAGGGGGCAACGCTGAAGCTTTCTTT. This encodes CATTGGNAEAFF.

The V and J genes are TRBV6-5 and TRBJ1-5, with TRBD1 matching 7 bases. With V trimmed by 6 bases and J by 13 bases, 9 bases remained unmatched. Per the germline V gene, CDR1 is MNHEY and CDR2 is SVGAGI. This CDR3 has 12 residues. The CDR3 loop is CASRDTGVYQHF. The CDR3 DNA follows: TGTGCCAGCAGGGATACAGGGGTTTATCAGCATTTT.

V usage is TRBV24-1 and J usage is TRBJ1-1; no firm D call. Germline values: CDR1 KGHDR, CDR2 SFDVKD. This CDR3 comprises 14 residues. V lost 2 bases to trimming and J lost 1 base, with 7 bases between them. CDR3 in amino acids: CATSDSGENTEAFF. CDR3 coding DNA: TGTGCCACCAGTGATTCCGGGGAGAACACTGAAGCTTTCTTT.

The V and J genes are TRBV9 and TRBJ1-5; TRBD1 agrees at 10 bases. Germline assignment: CDR1 SGDLS and CDR2 YYNGEE. The junction had 5 bases not matched to a gene; V was cut back by 3 bases and J by 2 bases. This CDR3 is 16 amino acids long. CDR3 sequence (DNA): TGTGCCAGCAGCGCCGGACAGGGGGGAGGCAATCAGCCCCAGCATTTT. It yields the protein CASSAGQGGGNQPQHF.

The chain links TRBV13 to TRBJ2-1, with 11 bases that match TRBD1. V dropped 4 bases and J dropped 4; count of bases not matched to a gene: 3. The CDR3 is 15 amino acids. Germline V lookup: CDR1 PRHDT, CDR2 FYEKMQ (reference sequence). The CDR3 sequence: CASSSGQGAYNEQFF. In nucleotides, the CDR3 is TGTGCCAGCAGCTCCGGACAGGGGGCGTACAATGAGCAGTTCTTC.